The rows below give T cell receptor beta chains drawn from one sample of a study of T cell responses to AZD1222 COVID-19 vaccine. TCRdb's copy holds only in-frame clones and misses some; the assay was immunoSEQ multiplex PCR. The profile shows over 130,000 clones, around 93% of them singletons. The specimen was peripheral blood, collected 28 days after the second AZD1222 dose. The receptors were gathered from an adult who received the AZD1222 COVID-19 vaccine. The CDR3 runs from the conserved cysteine through the conserved F or W. D genes are given only for firm matches. Only part of the rows carry a size: once, few, many, or a class if the clone is expanded.

v_gene	d_gene	abundance	j_gene	CDR3nt	CDR3aa
TRBV7-2	-	-	TRBJ1-2	TGTGCCAGCAGCGATCAAAACTTAGGTGGCTACACCTTC	CASSDQNLGGYTF
TRBV11-2	-	-	TRBJ1-4	TGTGCCAGCAGCTTGTCTGCAGGGCCTGAAAAACTGTTTTTT	CASSLSAGPEKLFF
TRBV28	-	-	TRBJ1-1	TGTGCCAGCGGTACAAAAGGCCTGGGAGCTTTCTTT	CASGTKGLGAFF
TRBV6-5	-	-	TRBJ2-7	TGTGCCAGCAGTAACAGGGTCTCCTACGAGCAGTACTTC	CASSNRVSYEQYF
TRBV28	-	-	TRBJ1-5	TGTGCCAGCAGTTTAGCGGTGTCCGCTCAGCCCCAGCATTTT	CASSLAVSAQPQHF
TRBV7-3	-	once	TRBJ2-6	TGTGCCAGCAGCTTAGGGAGTACTGGGGCCAACGTCCTGACTTTC	CASSLGSTGANVLTF
TRBV19	-	-	TRBJ1-5	TGTGCCAGTAGTATGGGGTGGGCGCATCAGCCCCAGCATTTT	CASSMGWAHQPQHF
TRBV2	-	-	TRBJ1-1	TGTGCCAGCACTCGATTTAGATCTATGAACACTGAAGCTTTCTTT	CASTRFRSMNTEAFF
TRBV3-1/TRBV3-2	-	-	TRBJ1-2	TGTGCCAGCAGCCAGACAGGACTCGGGGGCTACACCTTC	CASSQTGLGGYTF
TRBV21-1	-	-	TRBJ1-5	-	CASSKATGTWAYGNQPQHF
TRBV9	-	once	TRBJ1-2	TGTGCCAGCGGGGCCGCAGTCAACTATGGCTACACCTTC	CASGAAVNYGYTF
TRBV28	TRBD2	-	TRBJ2-2	TGTGCCAGCAGTTTAAGACTAGCGGGATGGACCGGGGAGCTGTTTTTT	CASSLRLAGWTGELFF
TRBV7-9	-	-	TRBJ2-1	TGTGCCAGCAGCTTATTCCGGGATAACAATGAGCAGTTCTTC	CASSLFRDNNEQFF
TRBV4-3	-	-	TRBJ1-3	TGCGCCAGCAGCCTCAACGACCAGCAGAGTGGAAACACCATATATTTT	CASSLNDQQSGNTIYF
TRBV9	-	-	TRBJ2-6	TGTGCCAGCAGCAGTAGCTCGTCTGGGGCCAACGTCCTGACTTTC	CASSSSSSGANVLTF
TRBV6-7	TRBD1	-	TRBJ1-1	TGTGCCAGCGGGACAGGGGGGGTGAACACTGAAGCTTTCTTT	CASGTGGVNTEAFF
TRBV27	-	-	TRBJ1-1	TGTGCGGCGGGGGCTTACACTGAAGCTTTCTTT	CAAGAYTEAFF
TRBV7-8	-	few	TRBJ1-5	TGTGCCAGCAGCTTAGCGCTGGAGGGTCAGCCCCAGCATTTT	CASSLALEGQPQHF
TRBV14	TRBD1	-	TRBJ2-1	TGTGCCAGCAGCCGATACAGGGGCGTATCCTACAATGAGCAGTTCTTC	CASSRYRGVSYNEQFF
TRBV5-1	TRBD2	-	TRBJ2-1	TGCGCCAGCAGCTTGGAGGGGACTAGGTATGAGCAGTTCTTC	CASSLEGTRYEQFF
TRBV10-2	-	-	TRBJ1-2	TGCGCCAGCAGTAAGAGGACAGCTGCAACTAACTATGGCTACACCTTC	CASSKRTAATNYGYTF
TRBV4-3	-	once	TRBJ2-7	TGCGCCAGCAGCCAAACGATGTCCTACGAGCAGTACTTC	CASSQTMSYEQYF
TRBV28	-	-	TRBJ1-1	TGTGCCAGCAGCCGCAACGATAGGAACACTGAAGCTTTCTTT	CASSRNDRNTEAFF